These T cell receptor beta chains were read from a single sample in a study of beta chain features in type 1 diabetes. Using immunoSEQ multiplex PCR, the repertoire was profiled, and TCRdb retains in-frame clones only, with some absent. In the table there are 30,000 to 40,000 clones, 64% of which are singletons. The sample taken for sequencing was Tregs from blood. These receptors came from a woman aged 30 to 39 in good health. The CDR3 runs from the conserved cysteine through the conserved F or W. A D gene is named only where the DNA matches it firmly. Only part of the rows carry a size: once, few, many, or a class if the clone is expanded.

CAISRGSSLEETQYF	TGTGCCATCAGTCGCGGGAGTTCGTTAGAAGAGACCCAGTACTTC	TRBD2	NA	TRBV10-3	TRBJ2-5
CASSYVGQGDEQYF	TGTGCCAGCAGTTACGTCGGACAGGGCGACGAGCAGTACTTC	TRBD1	few	TRBV6-8	TRBJ2-7
CSVGQGWYEQYF	TGCAGCGTTGGACAGGGGTGGTACGAGCAGTACTTC	TRBD1	NA	TRBV29-1	TRBJ2-7
CASSQDGQGARNQPQHF	TGTGCCAGCAGCCAAGACGGACAGGGGGCTCGCAATCAGCCCCAGCATTTT	TRBD1	NA	TRBV4-2	TRBJ1-5
CASSPTPRNEQFF	TGTGCCAGCTCCCCGACACCCAGGAATGAGCAGTTCTTC	NA	few	TRBV18	TRBJ2-1
CASSRDIVNEQFF	TGTGCCAGCAGTCGGGACATCGTCAATGAGCAGTTCTTC	NA	NA	TRBV2	TRBJ2-1
CASSLMAGTYEQYF	TGTGCCAGCAGTTTAATGGCGGGAACCTACGAGCAGTACTTC	NA	few	TRBV27	TRBJ2-7
CASSFKGVWYTEAFF	TGTGCCAGCAGTTTCAAGGGGGTTTGGTACACTGAAGCTTTCTTT	NA	NA	TRBV28	TRBJ1-1
CAWGPLTGSNMNTEAFF	TGTGCCTGGGGGCCCCTGACAGGTTCCAATATGAACACTGAAGCTTTCTTT	NA	NA	TRBV30	TRBJ1-1
CASSYPSGRDGEQFF	TGTGCCAGCAGTTACCCTAGCGGGAGGGACGGCGAGCAGTTCTTC	TRBD2	NA	TRBV6-6	TRBJ2-1
CASSSIGLPGEQYF	TGTGCCAGCAGCTCGATCGGACTACCGGGAGAGCAGTACTTC	NA	NA	TRBV5-6	TRBJ2-7
CATSGRQGWGNQPQHF	TGTGCCACCAGCGGAAGACAGGGTTGGGGCAATCAGCCCCAGCATTTT	TRBD1	few	TRBV15	TRBJ1-5
CASSFSRESQETQYF	TGCGCCAGCAGCTTTTCGCGGGAATCACAAGAGACCCAGTACTTC	NA	NA	TRBV5-1	TRBJ2-5
CASSLQASYGYTF	TGTGCCAGCTCACTACAGGCATCCTATGGCTACACCTTC	NA	NA	TRBV18	TRBJ1-2
CASSSRGTGFWSNQPQHF	TGTGCCAGCAGCTCAAGGGGGACAGGGTTCTGGAGCAATCAGCCCCAGCATTTT	TRBD1	NA	TRBV5-6	TRBJ1-5
CASSLSGAQTYEQYF	TGTGCCAGCAGCTTATCAGGGGCCCAAACCTACGAGCAGTACTTC	NA	NA	TRBV7-3	TRBJ2-7
CASSGGTWRGDYNEQFF	TGCGCCAGCAGTGGGGGGACTTGGCGGGGTGACTACAATGAGCAGTTCTTC	NA	once	TRBV10-1	TRBJ2-1
CSVVGVAGERGEQYF	TGCAGCGTTGTGGGGGTAGCGGGAGAACGGGGCGAGCAGTACTTC	TRBD2	few	TRBV29-1	TRBJ2-7
CASSLAGPGSRGYTF	TGTGCCAGCAGCTTAGCGGGGCCAGGTTCGAGGGGCTACACCTTC	NA	NA	TRBV7-2	TRBJ1-2
CARSLLYGRNEQFF	TGTGCCAGAAGCTTGCTCTACGGGAGAAATGAGCAGTTCTTC	NA	NA	TRBV5-3	TRBJ2-1
CASSFKTAKETQYF	TGTGCCAGCAGCTTTAAAACAGCAAAAGAGACCCAGTACTTC	NA	NA	TRBV7-6	TRBJ2-5
CASSPEGGIPYEQYF	TGTGCCAGCTCACCAGAGGGAGGGATCCCCTACGAGCAGTACTTC	TRBD2	NA	TRBV18	TRBJ2-7
CASSPGQGALGGELFF	TGCGCCAGCAGCCCGGGACAGGGGGCGCTAGGCGGGGAGCTGTTTTTT	TRBD1	NA	TRBV5-1	TRBJ2-2
CASSSRAGTGLETQYF	TGTGCCAGCAGCTCCCGGGCGGGGACAGGCTTGGAGACCCAGTACTTC	TRBD1	NA	TRBV7-8	TRBJ2-5
CASRLEAPTGTDPGNTIYF	TGCGCCAGCAGACTGGAGGCGCCTACCGGGACAGACCCTGGAAACACCATATATTTT	TRBD1	NA	TRBV5-1	TRBJ1-3
CASGDSRTQETQYF	TGTGCCAGCGGGGACAGCCGAACCCAAGAGACCCAGTACTTC	TRBD1	NA	TRBV5-6	TRBJ2-5